This T cell receptor (beta chain) emerged from a study of OX40 agonist ivuxolimab in advanced cancers. The CDR3 consists of 14 residues. Germline values: CDR1 KGHSH, CDR2 LQKENI. Trimming took 4 bases from V and 3 from J, leaving 12 bases between them. The repertoire was sequenced with immunoSEQ multiplex PCR; TCRdb's copy has only in-frame clones and lacks some. The table includes some 68,000 clones, about 89% detected once. The chain combines TRBV18 with TRBJ1-1, with D tentatively TRBD1 (6 bases). The sample in question was CD4+ or CD8+ T cells sorted from blood, obtained in a trial of the OX40 agonist ivuxolimab. The TCR originated in an adult with an advanced solid tumor such as melanoma, head and neck, liver or kidney cancer. CDR3 DNA sequence: TGTGCCAGCTCACAACAGGGAGGAGACACTGAAGCTTTCTTT. Residues: CASSQQGGDTEAFF.